Below, 21 T cell receptor beta chains from the same sample are listed, as sequenced in a study of T-cell memory formation after mild COVID-19. TCRdb re-analysed the 5' RACE reads in MiXCR, keeping a single row per CDR3 protein. Of roughly 180,000 distinct CDR3 sequences in the sample, under 14% were seen once. Input material: PBMCs or a T cell subset sorted from them (not recorded which). These receptors were obtained from a man aged 18 to 29 who had mild COVID-19 (a few samples of this study predate the infection). Cell type and time point are not known.

This clonotype was found many times. This chain connects TRBV11-1 to TRBJ2-3; D possibly corresponds to TRBD1 (6 bases). CDR1 and CDR2 from the germline V gene are SGHAT and FQDESV (reference sequence). V dropped 5 bases and J dropped 7 bases, with 10 bases sitting between them. The length of the CDR3 is 12 residues. As DNA, the CDR3 is TGTGCCAGCAGCAGCAGGGACAATACGCAGTATTTT. Its protein product is CASSSRDNTQYF. The full variable domain, its missing parts supplied by reference TRBV11-1 and TRBJ2-3, is EAEVAQSPRYKITEKSQAVAFWCDPISGHATLYWYRQILGQGPELLVQFQDESVVDDSQLPKDRFSAERLKGVDSTLKIQPAELGDSAMYLCASSSRDNTQYFGPGTRLTVL.

Points on this clonotype: A read error may account for a junction end that differs from germline. J is TRBJ2-3 and V is TRBV6-5; D is ambiguous. The CDR3 length is 13 residues. Germline loops: CDR1 MNHEY, CDR2 SVGAGI. CDR3 amino acids: CDSSRSHTDTQYF. The CDR3 DNA sequence: TGTGACAGCAGCAGGAGTCACACAGATACGCAGTATTTT.

A few counts support this clonotype. This rearrangement joins TRBV29-1 to TRBJ1-4; 7 bases match TRBD1. After removal of 7 bases from V and 6 bases from J, the junction contained 5 bases not matched to a gene. CDR1 and CDR2 from the germline V gene are SQVTM and ANQGSEA. The CDR3 has 12 residues. CDR3 nucleotide sequence: TGCAGCGCGACAGGGTGGGATGAAAAACTGTTTTTT. Encoded protein: CSATGWDEKLFF.

This clonotype has only a few counts. The CDR3 spells CSCALGTEAFF. CDR3 in DNA: TGCAGCTGTGCATTGGGCACTGAAGCTTTCTTT. This chain uses TRBV29-1 with TRBJ1-1, with no clear D. Germline CDR1 is SQVTM and CDR2 is ANQGSEA. V lost 8 bases to trimming and J lost 4 bases, with 11 bases between them. The CDR3 is 11 amino acids. Looking up the rest from reference TRBV29-1 and TRBJ1-1 gives the full variable domain: SAVISQKPSRDICQRGTSLTIQCQVDSQVTMMFWYRQQPGQSLTLIATANQGSEATYESGFVIDKFPISRPNLTFSTLTVSNMSPEDSSIYLCSCALGTEAFFGQGTRLTVV.

This clonotype was seen more than once but under ten times. The chain uses TRBV5-1 and TRBJ1-1, with no clear D. The CDR3 totals 14 residues. Trimming shortened V by 3 bases and J by 4 bases, and 13 bases separated the two germline ends. The germline V gene encodes CDR1 SGHRS and CDR2 YFSETQ. The CDR3 DNA sequence: TGCGCCAGCAGCTCCTCTAACCTGGGCACTGAAGCTTTCTTT. Protein product: CASSSSNLGTEAFF.

The chain carries TRBV4-1 and TRBJ1-1; D remains ambiguous. The germline gives CDR1 MGHRA, CDR2 YSYEKL. Trimming took 0 bases from V and 1 from J, leaving 6 bases between them. This CDR3 has 14 amino acids. CDR3 DNA: TGCGCCAGCAGCCAAGATCACAGGAACACTGAAGCTTTCTTT. Protein product: CASSQDHRNTEAFF.

In this sample, this clonotype turned up a few times. V and J are TRBV19 and TRBJ1-2; weak D call: TRBD1 (5 bases). The CDR3 spans 14 residues. V lost 1 base and J lost 1, with 7 bases in between. Germline V gene sequence: CDR1 LNHDA, CDR2 SQIVND (reference sequence). The CDR3 DNA reads as TGTGCCAGTAGTATAGGGACAAATAACTATGGCTACACCTTC. Residues: CASSIGTNNYGYTF.

This clonotype came up many times. The V and J genes are TRBV19 and TRBJ2-1; D unclear. Trimming shortened V by 3 bases and J by 0 bases, and 6 bases separated the two germline ends. Germline CDR1 and CDR2: LNHDA and SQIVND (reference sequence). This CDR3 region has 14 residues. CDR3 in DNA: TGTGCCAGTAGTATGTCTAGCTCCTACAATGAGCAGTTCTTC. It is translated as CASSMSSSYNEQFF.

The chain employs TRBV20-1 and TRBJ2-1; D unresolved. CDR1 and CDR2 from the germline V gene are DFQATT and SNEGSKA (reference sequence). V was shortened by 4 bases and J by 5 bases, with 6 bases between the two germline ends. The CDR3 loop spans 11 amino acids. CDR3 sequence (DNA): TGCAGTGCTAACAGTAACAATGAGCAGTTCTTC. It specifies CSANSNNEQFF.

This clonotype was counted between two and nine times. The V gene is TRBV7-3, the J gene TRBJ1-2; D is unresolved. V was clipped by 1 base and J by 2 bases, with 11 bases between them. Germline CDR1 is SGHTA and CDR2 is FQGTGA. The CDR3 is made up of 15 amino acids. The CDR3 DNA reads TGTGCCAGCAGCTTAAGTAGCACAGACAACTATGGCTACACCTTC. It is translated as CASSLSSTDNYGYTF.

V usage is TRBV18 and J usage is TRBJ1-5; D possibly corresponds to TRBD1 (5 bases). Trimming shortened V by 7 bases and J by 13 bases, and 17 bases separated the two germline ends. Per the germline V gene, CDR1 is KGHSH and CDR2 is LQKENI. The CDR3 sequence is 12 residues long. CDR3 loop: CASCTRDSYQHF. CDR3 nucleotide sequence: TGTGCCAGCTGTACCCGGGACTCATATCAGCATTTT.

This clonotype was seen just once. V and J are TRBV6-5 and TRBJ2-3; 7 nucleotides match TRBD1. The germline V gene has CDR1 MNHEY and CDR2 SVGAGI. The CDR3 is 15 amino acids. V lost 4 bases and J lost 4; bases outside the gene matches: 8. This CDR3 is CASSFRTGGADTQYF. CDR3 sequence (DNA): TGTGCCAGCAGTTTTCGGACAGGAGGCGCAGATACGCAGTATTTT.

The chain carries TRBV7-3 and TRBJ2-3; D remains ambiguous. The germline V gene encodes CDR1 SGHTA and CDR2 FQGTGA. The length of the CDR3 is 13 residues. V was shortened by 5 bases and J by 3 bases, with 9 bases between the two germline ends. CDR3 sequence: CASSHAQTDTQYF. In DNA form, the CDR3 reads TGTGCCAGCAGCCACGCCCAAACAGATACGCAGTATTTT. Full variable domain (remainder filled in from reference TRBV7-3 and TRBJ2-3): GAGVSQTPSNKVTEKGKYVELRCDPISGHTALYWYRQSLGQGPEFLIYFQGTGAADDSGLPNDRFFAVRPEGSVSTLKIQRTERGDSAVYLCASSHAQTDTQYFGPGTRLTVL.

This clonotype was observed a handful of times. This chain links TRBV7-8 with TRBJ2-1, with 10 bases identical to TRBD1. This CDR3 comprises 17 residues. V shed 2 bases and J 5 bases; nucleotides not matched to a gene: 9. The germline V gene has CDR1 SGHVS and CDR2 FQNEAQ. The CDR3 DNA is TGTGCCAGCAGCTTACCTAGGGGGACAGGGGATAACAATGAGCAGTTCTTC. It codes for CASSLPRGTGDNNEQFF.

This clonotype was recorded a few times. This chain uses TRBV4-3 with TRBJ1-4; unclear D gene. Germline V gene sequence: CDR1 LGHNA, CDR2 YSLEER. The CDR3 length is 15 residues. V was cut by 4 bases and J by 0 bases, with 9 bases left in between. The chain's CDR3 is CASSPQVATNEKLFF. The CDR3 nucleotides are TGCGCCAGCAGCCCTCAAGTAGCAACTAATGAAAAACTGTTTTTT.

The table lists this clonotype with many counts. The V and J genes are TRBV12-3 or TRBV12-4 and TRBJ2-7; possibly TRBD1 or TRBD2 for D (5 bases each). Trimming shortened V by 3 bases and J by 6 bases, and 12 bases separated the two germline ends. This CDR3 comprises 13 residues. CDR3 protein: CASSFQGPGEQYF. Here the CDR3 DNA reads TGTGCCAGCAGTTTCCAGGGACCGGGCGAGCAGTACTTC.

The chain joins TRBV5-4 to TRBJ1-4; 7 bases fit TRBD1. The CDR3 is 14 residues long. Per the germline V gene, CDR1 is SGHNT and CDR2 is YYREEE (reference sequence). V lost 4 bases to trimming and J lost 7 bases; unmatched junction nucleotides: 7. CDR3 residues: CASSKGGVGEKLFF. The CDR3 DNA reads as TGTGCCAGCAGCAAAGGGGGCGTCGGTGAAAAACTGTTTTTT.

This clonotype was seen many times. The chain employs TRBV9 and TRBJ2-3, with D unclear. The V gene lost 0 bases and the J gene lost 6 bases, with 8 bases spanning the gap. Germline V gives CDR1 SGDLS, CDR2 YYNGEE. This CDR3 comprises 13 residues. CDR3 coding DNA: TGTGCCAGCAGCGTAGCTGGGTCCGATACGCAGTATTTT. Its translation is CASSVAGSDTQYF.

This clonotype was observed a few times. The chain couples TRBV2 to TRBJ2-5; 7 nucleotides match TRBD1. The CDR3 extends over 13 amino acids. Germline V gives CDR1 SNHLY, CDR2 FYNNEI. Unmatched junction bases numbered 4, after V lost 5 bases and J lost 4 bases. CDR3: CASSTNRGETQYF. CDR3 nucleotides: TGTGCCAGCAGTACCAACAGGGGAGAGACCCAGTACTTC. Full variable domain (remainder filled in from reference TRBV2 and TRBJ2-5): EPEVTQTPSHQVTQMGQEVILRCVPISNHLYFYWYRQILGQKVEFLVSFYNNEISEKSEIFDDQFSVERPDGSNFTLKIRSTKLEDSAMYFCASSTNRGETQYFGPGTRLLVL.

This clonotype was seen at least ten times. The chain links TRBV7-2 to TRBJ1-2; TRBD1 is a possible D gene (6 bases). Trimming removed 5 bases from V and 2 bases from J, with 12 bases in between. The CDR3 consists of 14 residues. Germline V CDR1 and CDR2: SGHTA, FQGNSA. CDR3: CASSRNQGNYGYTF. CDR3 nucleotide sequence: TGTGCCAGCAGCAGAAACCAGGGGAACTATGGCTACACCTTC.

V gene TRBV11-2 combines with J gene TRBJ1-2; D remains unclear. The CDR3 has 14 residues. Trimming left V 6 bases short and J 3 bases short, with 14 bases between. Germline CDR1 and CDR2: SGHAT and FQNNGV. CDR3: CASREPGKHYGYTF. As DNA, the CDR3 is TGTGCCAGCAGAGAACCCGGGAAACACTATGGCTACACCTTC.